Listed below are T cell receptor beta chains from one sample, sequenced in a study of molecular identifiers for immune sequencing clone quantification. TCRdb reprocessed the PCR reads with MiXCR, giving one entry per CDR3 protein. The sample lists approximately 500,000 distinct CDR3 sequences, roughly 23% occurring once. The specimen sequenced was naive CD8+ T cells from blood, with Jurkat cell RNA spiked in. These receptors came from a human donor in good health. Some libraries in this study had Jurkat cell RNA spiked in. Both conserved end residues are part of each CDR3. The D gene is left open where the match is weak. Some rows have no size entry. The others give once, few or many, or a class for an expanded clone.

>NA|few|15|TRBV7-9|TRBJ1-4
CASGSVGGANEKPFF
TGTGCCAGCGGCTCTGTGGGGGGTGCTAATGAAAAACCGTTTTTT
>NA|many|13|TRBV3-1|TRBJ2-7
CASSQGADYEQYF
TGTGCCAGCAGCCAAGGGGCCGACTACGAGCAGTACTTC
>NA|NA|14|TRBV7-9|TRBJ2-2
CASTGNPNTGELFF
TGTGCCAGCACGGGGAACCCGAACACCGGGGAGCTGTTTTTT
>TRBD1|few|16|TRBV10-3|TRBJ2-3
CAISGTGTLWEDTQYF
TGTGCCATCAGCGGGACAGGCACCCTCTGGGAGGATACGCAGTATTTT
>NA|few|16|TRBV9|TRBJ2-7
CASSVGSGMSSYEQYF
TGTGCCAGCAGCGTAGGTAGCGGCATGAGCTCCTACGAGCAGTACTTC
>NA|few|15|TRBV24-1|TRBJ1-1
CATPFPRGMNTEAFF
TGTGCCACCCCTTTCCCACGGGGAATGAACACTGAAGCTTTCTTT
>NA|NA|14|TRBV5-6|TRBJ2-5
CASSLKGPQETQYF
TGTGCCAGCAGCTTGAAGGGGCCACAAGAGACCCAGTACTTC
>NA|many|16|TRBV27|TRBJ2-3
CASSLLRDLGPDTQYF
TGTGCCAGCAGCCTCCTGCGGGATCTGGGGCCAGATACGCAGTATTTT
>NA|few|14|TRBV19|TRBJ2-7
CASSPHGSYDEQYF
TGTGCCAGTAGTCCTCACGGGAGCTACGACGAGCAGTACTTC
>TRBD1|many|18|TRBV6-6|TRBJ1-5
CASSYPDRGGYSNQPQHF
TGTGCCAGCAGTTACCCGGACAGGGGGGGATATAGCAATCAGCCCCAGCATTTT
>TRBD2|NA|17|TRBV5-6|TRBJ2-3
CASSYSGTNYLTDTQYF
TGTGCCAGCAGCTACTCCGGGACTAACTACCTCACAGATACGCAGTATTTT
>NA|few|15|TRBV7-6|TRBJ2-5
CASSLRLGGQETQYF
TGTGCCAGCAGCTTAAGACTCGGGGGCCAAGAGACCCAGTACTTC
>TRBD1|NA|14|TRBV27|TRBJ2-5
CASSTRTGPETQYF
TGTGCCAGCAGTACTCGGACAGGGCCAGAGACCCAGTACTTC
>TRBD2|few|18|TRBV30|TRBJ2-5
CARYPLGLAGGLQETQYF
TGTGCCCGCTACCCCCTCGGACTAGCGGGAGGTCTCCAAGAGACCCAGTACTTC
>TRBD1|NA|17|TRBV4-1|TRBJ1-5
CASSQVVGTGDTQPQHF
TGCGCCAGCAGCCAAGTGGTCGGGACAGGGGATACTCAGCCCCAGCATTTT
>NA|NA|13|TRBV24-1|TRBJ2-3
CATSNPPVDTQYF
TGTGCCACCAGTAATCCCCCCGTAGATACGCAGTATTTT
>NA|NA|15|TRBV28|TRBJ2-7
CANSLFTGSSYEQYF
TGTGCCAACAGTTTATTTACAGGGTCCTCGTACGAGCAGTACTTC
>NA|NA|18|TRBV4-2|TRBJ2-6
CASSQTRQSNSGANVLTF
TGTGCCAGCAGCCAAACCAGACAGAGTAACTCTGGGGCCAACGTCCTGACTTTC
>TRBD2|NA|17|TRBV6-5|TRBJ2-5
CASRPDATGGLVETQYF
TGTGCCAGCAGGCCCGATGCAACGGGAGGGCTGGTAGAGACCCAGTACTTC